The clone carrying this TCR beta chain was seen more than once but under ten times. Antigen: not known. This record comes from a study of beta chain features in type 1 diabetes. Study summary: Age, gender, cell numbers and subset yield matched between patients and controls. Across every sample, around 98 million sorted cells were examined in total. General study results and limits: People with Type 1 diabetes carried modestly yet significantly shorter TCRB CDR3s in all four CD4+ subsets.

Via the markers CD45RO/CCR7/CD25/CD127/CD95/CD27, stem cell-like memory, regulatory, central memory and naive CD4+ cells were sorted. Expressed TCRB transcripts were sequenced because the isolated RNA had all been reverse transcribed beforehand. It was found that naive, central memory and regulatory T cell samples averaged about 3.4 million reads. Some clones are missing from TCRdb's copy, which holds only in-frame ones; the method was immunoSEQ multiplex PCR. Altogether some 250,000 clones are present, more than 11% being singletons, with the ten largest covering roughly 0.019%. CDR3 length equals 14 residues. Unmatched junction bases numbered 1, after V lost 5 bases and J lost 3 bases. Germline V gives CDR1 SGHTA, CDR2 FQGNSA.

Source material: naive CD4+ T cells from blood. This TCR was recovered from a man between 25 and 39 years old with type 1 diabetes. The chain carries TRBV7-2 and TRBJ2-7; 13 bases align to TRBD2. CDR3 DNA: TGTGCCAGCAGCCGGACTAGCGGGAGCTACGAGCAGTACTTC. Residues: CASSRTSGSYEQYF.